These 21 T cell receptor beta chains share one sample of origin, sequenced in a study of blood T cell repertoires in COVID-19. The assay was immunoSEQ multiplex PCR, and TCRdb's table has in-frame clones only and misses some. The repertoire holds 150,000 to 200,000 clones, with more than 65% as singletons. The sample comprised peripheral blood. The receptors come from a human donor with acute or convalescent COVID-19. The donor label of this sample is uncertain.

The chain has TRBV2 and TRBJ2-2; 12 nucleotides agree with TRBD2. Unmatched junction bases numbered 4, after V lost 8 bases and J lost 3 bases. Germline values: CDR1 SNHLY, CDR2 FYNNEI. CDR3 length equals 15 residues. As DNA, the CDR3 is TGTGCCAGCTTACTAGCGGGGGGATACACCGGGGAGCTGTTTTTT. This codes for CASLLAGGYTGELFF.

V usage is TRBV30 and J usage is TRBJ1-4; D perhaps matches TRBD1 (5 bases). CDR3 size: 15 residues. Trimming left V 1 base short and J 4 bases short, with 13 bases between. CDR1 GTSNPN and CDR2 SVGIG come from the germline V gene (reference sequence). The CDR3 loop reads CAWSEFRAFNEKLFF. The DNA for the CDR3 is TGTGCCTGGAGTGAATTCAGGGCTTTTAATGAAAAACTGTTTTTT.

The J gene is TRBJ2-3, the V gene TRBV5-6, with TRBD2 matching over 11 bases. J lost 2 bases, V lost 0 bases, and 5 bases had no gene match. Germline CDR1 is SGHDT and CDR2 is YYEEEE. This CDR3 is 17 amino acids long. The CDR3 loop is CASSLAGTSGITDTQYF. CDR3 DNA sequence: TGTGCCAGCAGCTTGGCCGGGACTAGCGGCATCACAGATACGCAGTATTTT.

This clone was seen a few times. This sequence joins TRBV25-1 and TRBJ2-1, with 8 bases aligning to TRBD2. Per the germline V gene, CDR1 is MGHDK and CDR2 is SYGVNS. The CDR3 totals 16 residues. The ends lost 0 bases at V and 6 bases at J; junction bases unmatched: 7. The CDR3 DNA reads TGTGCCAGCAGTGAATACATCCGCGGGAGGATCAATGAGCAGTTCTTC. Its protein is CASSEYIRGRINEQFF.

V usage is TRBV5-1 and J usage is TRBJ1-3; 10 nucleotides line up with TRBD1. This CDR3 contains 16 residues. Germline values: CDR1 SGHRS, CDR2 YFSETQ. V shed 4 bases, J shed 1 base, and the junction held 5 bases outside the gene matches. The CDR3 DNA reads as TGCGCCAGCAGCCAAACGGGACAGGGGTCTGGAAACACCATATATTTT. Translation gives CASSQTGQGSGNTIYF.

The chain is built from TRBV27 and TRBJ2-7; D is perhaps TRBD1 (5 bases). V was cut by 6 bases and J by 4 bases, with 10 bases left in between. The length of the CDR3 is 12 residues. Per the germline V gene, CDR1 is MNHEY and CDR2 is SMNVEV (reference sequence). DNA for the CDR3: TGTGCCAGCAGCCCTAAGGGGTACGAGCAGTACTTC. It encodes CASSPKGYEQYF.

The rearrangement links TRBV6-1 to TRBJ2-3, with 8 bases identical to TRBD2. Unmatched junction bases numbered 16, after V lost 4 bases and J lost 7 bases. Per the germline V gene, CDR1 is MNHNS and CDR2 is SASEGT. The length of the CDR3 is 17 residues. This CDR3 reads CASSGPGAGDIWNTQYF. The CDR3 DNA is TGTGCCAGCAGTGGCCCGGGAGCGGGAGATATCTGGAATACGCAGTATTTT.

The CDR3 coding sequence is TGTGCCAGCAGGGACAGGGGAGGCACAGATACGCAGTATTTT. It yields the protein CASRDRGGTDTQYF. The V call is TRBV2, the J call TRBJ2-3; 9 bases align to TRBD1. Germline CDR1 and CDR2: SNHLY and FYNNEI. The CDR3 extends over 14 amino acids. V shed 6 bases and J 1 base; nucleotides not matched to a gene: 2.

The V gene is TRBV25-1, the J gene TRBJ1-1; TRBD1 matches 8 bases. The CDR3 runs 12 residues. The V gene's germline CDR1 is MGHDK and CDR2 SYGVNS. Trimming removed 5 bases from V and 8 bases from J; junction bases left unmatched: 4. The CDR3 loop is CASSSGGGEAFF. CDR3 DNA: TGTGCCAGCAGTTCAGGGGGCGGGGAAGCTTTCTTT. Full variable domain (outside the CDR3, taken from reference TRBV25-1 and TRBJ1-1): EADIYQTPRYLVIGTGKKITLECSQTMGHDKMYWYQQDPGMELHLIHYSYGVNSTEKGDLSSESTVSRIRTEHFPLTLESARPSHTSQYLCASSSGGGEAFFGQGTRLTVV.

The J gene is TRBJ2-7, the V gene TRBV5-4; weak D call: TRBD1 (6 bases). Trimming pared 0 bases from V and 1 base from J, leaving 14 bases between. Looked up from germline, CDR1 is SGHNT and CDR2 is YYREEE (reference sequence). CDR3 length: 16 residues. The CDR3, as DNA: TGTGCCAGCAGCTTGGCCGGTCAGGGGAGATCCTACGAGCAGTACTTC. Its protein product is CASSLAGQGRSYEQYF.

The V and J genes are TRBV7-9 and TRBJ1-6; 7 positions match TRBD1. The V and J ends lost 5 bases and 10 bases, in that order; junction bases with no gene match: 8. This CDR3 comprises 14 residues. Per the germline V gene, CDR1 is SEHNR and CDR2 is FQNEAQ (reference sequence). This chain's CDR3 is CASSPRDRQSPLHF. The CDR3 DNA reads TGTGCCAGCAGCCCCCGGGACAGACAATCACCCCTCCACTTT.

This chain joins TRBV3-1 (or the pseudogene TRBV3-2) and TRBJ1-3; 10 bases fit TRBD1. The CDR3 length is 17 residues. Germline V CDR1 and CDR2: LGHDT, YNNKEL (reference sequence). Trimming at V came to 4 bases and at J to 3 bases, leaving 9 bases not matched to a gene. CDR3 sequence: CASSRAMDRGSGNTIYF. CDR3 bases: TGTGCCAGCAGCCGGGCCATGGACAGGGGGAGTGGAAACACCATATATTTT.

The chain is built from TRBV28 and TRBJ2-1; 15 bases fit TRBD2. This CDR3 has 18 residues. The V gene end was trimmed by 4 bases and the J gene end by 6 bases; junction bases not matched to a gene: 10. Per germline, CDR1 MDHEN and CDR2 SYDVKM. The CDR3 reads CASSSPGLAGGQGNEQFF. The CDR3 coding sequence is TGTGCCAGCAGTTCCCCGGGACTAGCGGGAGGCCAAGGCAATGAGCAGTTCTTC.

V gene TRBV30 combines with J gene TRBJ1-4; no firm D call. Germline V gives CDR1 GTSNPN, CDR2 SVGIG (reference sequence). Trimming took off 2 bases at V and 8 bases at J, with 12 bases between the two ends. The CDR3 runs 13 residues. The CDR3 here is CAWSPGAGEKLFF. The CDR3 DNA follows: TGTGCCTGGAGTCCCGGTGCGGGAGAAAAACTGTTTTTT.

This clone was counted once. The V and J genes are TRBV21-1 and TRBJ1-1; the listed D gene, TRBD1, was not tested against the DNA. TRBV21-1 is a documented pseudogene. The CDR3 totals 13 residues. The CDR3 loop reads CASSVQGRTEAFF. The DNA for the CDR3 is TGTGCCAGCAGCGTACAGGGACGCACTGAAGCTTTCTTT.

This chain uses TRBV7-2 with TRBJ2-7; TRBD1 aligns across 10 bases. The CDR3 loop spans 15 amino acids. CDR1 is SGHTA and CDR2 is FQGNSA in the germline V gene. J was trimmed by 2 bases and V by 6 bases; bases with no gene match: 7. The CDR3 sequence is CASRAWDRGAYEQYF. The CDR3 DNA sequence: TGTGCCAGCAGGGCCTGGGACAGGGGAGCCTACGAGCAGTACTTC.

The J gene is TRBJ2-3, the V gene TRBV2, with 8 bases lining up with TRBD2. Germline CDR1 and CDR2: SNHLY and FYNNEI. The CDR3 totals 15 residues. The V gene end was trimmed by 8 bases and the J gene end by 4 bases; junction bases not matched to a gene: 11. This chain's CDR3 is CASATGLVGADTQYF. The DNA for the CDR3 is TGTGCCAGCGCCACGGGACTAGTGGGAGCAGATACGCAGTATTTT.

This clone is a singleton in its sample. The rearrangement joins TRBV6-5 to TRBJ2-3; 7 nucleotides align to TRBD1. Germline loops: CDR1 MNHEY, CDR2 SVGAGI. V shed 6 bases and J 0 bases; nucleotides not matched to a gene: 6. CDR3 size: 15 residues. The CDR3 coding sequence is TGTGCCAGCAGCCGACAGGGAGCTAGCACAGATACGCAGTATTTT. This gives the protein CASSRQGASTDTQYF.

This clone was seen a handful of times. The sample has other DNA sequences that encode this CDR3 too. The chain is built from TRBV5-1 and TRBJ1-3, with TRBD1 as a possible D gene (6 bases). Deletions cut 0 bases from V and 0 bases from J, with 10 bases between. In germline, CDR1 is SGHRS, CDR2 YFSETQ. CDR3 length: 16 amino acids. In DNA form, the CDR3 reads TGCGCCAGCAGCTTGGTAGGGGGAAACTCTGGAAACACCATATATTTT. It codes for CASSLVGGNSGNTIYF.

The V call is TRBV3-1 (or the pseudogene TRBV3-2), the J call TRBJ2-7; 13 bases line up with TRBD2. CDR1 is LGHDT and CDR2 is YNNKEL in the germline V gene (reference sequence). Trimming removed 5 bases from V and 3 bases from J; junction bases left unmatched: 10. This CDR3 comprises 17 residues. The CDR3 coding sequence is TGTGCCAGCAGCTCCGCTAGGACTAGCGGGAGTATCTACGAGCAGTACTTC. Its translation is CASSSARTSGSIYEQYF.

The V call is TRBV11-2, the J call TRBJ2-3, with 8 bases aligning to TRBD2. Germline V gene lookup returns CDR1 SGHAT and CDR2 FQNNGV. V was pared by 0 bases and J by 1 base, with 3 bases of the junction left unmatched. This CDR3 region has 16 residues. CDR3 nucleotides: TGTGCCAGCAGCTTAGAGGGAGCGGGGGGCACAGATACGCAGTATTTT. Its protein product is CASSLEGAGGTDTQYF.